This TCR beta chain originates from a study of blood T cell repertoires in COVID-19. The wider study: PBMCs, B-cell-depleted T cells, or T cells provided the cDNA or gDNA that made up the material.

This clone was recorded only once. During active infection, Seattle patients enrolled and were then monitored through disease. CDR1 is LGHDT and CDR2 is YNNKEL in the germline V gene (reference sequence). The CDR3 is made up of 13 amino acids. Trimming cost V 4 bases and J 10 bases, with 14 bases left between them. In the original processing: How many nucleated cells were present was estimated from reference gene primer amplification. The method was immunoSEQ multiplex PCR; TCRdb's version includes in-frame clones alone and lacks a portion of them. V and J calls plus clone size are reproduced from that table; the DNA served to infer D and trimming. The table shows 200,000 to 300,000 clones, with around 90% occurring only once.

The sequence derives from a young man with COVID-19, enrolled during active disease. Material for sequencing was peripheral blood. This rearrangement joins TRBV3-1 (or the pseudogene TRBV3-2) to TRBJ2-1; weak D call: TRBD2 (5 bases). The CDR3 coding sequence is TGTGCCAGCAGCCCAGAGACGTCGGGGGAGCAGTTCTTC. Its protein product is CASSPETSGEQFF.